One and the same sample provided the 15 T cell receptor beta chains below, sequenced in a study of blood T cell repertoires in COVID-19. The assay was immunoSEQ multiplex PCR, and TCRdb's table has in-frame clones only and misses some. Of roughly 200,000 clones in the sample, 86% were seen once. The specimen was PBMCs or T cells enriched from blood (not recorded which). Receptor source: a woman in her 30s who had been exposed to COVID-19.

This chain's CDR3 is CASSQDGSGRTDTQYF. The CDR3 DNA reads TGCGCCAGCAGCCAAGATGGGAGCGGACGCACAGATACGCAGTATTTT. The V gene is TRBV4-1, the J gene TRBJ2-3; D might be TRBD2 (5 bases). This CDR3 comprises 16 residues. Germline V gene data show CDR1 as MGHRA and CDR2 as YSYEKL. The V end lost 0 bases, the J end lost 1 base, and 11 bases lay between the germline ends.

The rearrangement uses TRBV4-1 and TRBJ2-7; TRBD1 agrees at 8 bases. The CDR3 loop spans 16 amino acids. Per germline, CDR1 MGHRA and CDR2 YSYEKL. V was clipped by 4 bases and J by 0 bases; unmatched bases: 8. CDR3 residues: CASSREDRVGSYEQYF. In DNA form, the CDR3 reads TGCGCCAGCAGCCGAGAGGACAGGGTGGGCTCCTACGAGCAGTACTTC.

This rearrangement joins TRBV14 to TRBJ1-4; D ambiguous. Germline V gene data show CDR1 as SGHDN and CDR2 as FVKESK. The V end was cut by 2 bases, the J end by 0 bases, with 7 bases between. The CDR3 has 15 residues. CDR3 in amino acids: CASSQHGATNEKLFF. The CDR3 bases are TGTGCCAGCAGCCAACACGGGGCAACTAATGAAAAACTGTTTTTT.

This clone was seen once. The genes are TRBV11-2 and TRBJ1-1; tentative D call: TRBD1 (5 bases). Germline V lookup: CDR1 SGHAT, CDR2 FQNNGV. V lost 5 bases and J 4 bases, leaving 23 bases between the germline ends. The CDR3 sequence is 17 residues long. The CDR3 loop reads CASSPTGLRFQGTEAFF. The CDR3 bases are TGTGCCAGCAGCCCAACTGGCCTTCGCTTCCAGGGCACTGAAGCTTTCTTT.

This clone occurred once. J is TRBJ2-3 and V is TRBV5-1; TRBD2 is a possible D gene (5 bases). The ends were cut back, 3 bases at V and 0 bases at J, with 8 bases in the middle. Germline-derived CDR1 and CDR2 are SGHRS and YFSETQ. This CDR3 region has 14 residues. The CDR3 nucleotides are TGCGCCAGCAGCTCCGGCGGGAGCACAGATACGCAGTATTTT. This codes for CASSSGGSTDTQYF. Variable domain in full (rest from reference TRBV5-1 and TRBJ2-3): KAGVTQTPRYLIKTRGQQVTLSCSPISGHRSVSWYQQTPGQGLQFLFEYFSETQRNKGNFPGRFSGRQFSNSRSEMNVSTLELGDSALYLCASSSGGSTDTQYFGPGTRLTVL.

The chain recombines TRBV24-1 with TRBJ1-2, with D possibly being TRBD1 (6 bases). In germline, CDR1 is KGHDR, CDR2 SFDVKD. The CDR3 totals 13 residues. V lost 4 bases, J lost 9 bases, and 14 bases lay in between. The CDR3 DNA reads TGTGCCACCAGTGACCTGGACAGCGCACGCTACACCTTC. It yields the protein CATSDLDSARYTF.

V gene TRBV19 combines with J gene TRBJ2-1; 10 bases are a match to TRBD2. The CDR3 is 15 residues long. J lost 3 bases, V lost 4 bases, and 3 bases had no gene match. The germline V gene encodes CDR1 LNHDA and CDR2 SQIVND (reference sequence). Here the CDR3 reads CASSNLAGVYNEQFF. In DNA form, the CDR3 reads TGTGCCAGTAGTAATCTAGCGGGGGTCTACAATGAGCAGTTCTTC.

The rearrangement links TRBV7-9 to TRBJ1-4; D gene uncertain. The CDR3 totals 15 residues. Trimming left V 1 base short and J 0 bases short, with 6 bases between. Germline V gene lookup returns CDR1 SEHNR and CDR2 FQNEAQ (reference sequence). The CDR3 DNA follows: TGTGCCAGCAGCTTAGGACATTCAACTAATGAAAAACTGTTTTTT. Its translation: CASSLGHSTNEKLFF.

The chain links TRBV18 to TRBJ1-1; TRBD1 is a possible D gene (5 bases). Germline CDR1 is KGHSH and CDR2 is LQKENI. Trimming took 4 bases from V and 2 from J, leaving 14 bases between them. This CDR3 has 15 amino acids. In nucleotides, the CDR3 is TGTGCCAGCTCACTAAACGTGGGGGGAAACACTGAAGCTTTCTTT. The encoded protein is CASSLNVGGNTEAFF.

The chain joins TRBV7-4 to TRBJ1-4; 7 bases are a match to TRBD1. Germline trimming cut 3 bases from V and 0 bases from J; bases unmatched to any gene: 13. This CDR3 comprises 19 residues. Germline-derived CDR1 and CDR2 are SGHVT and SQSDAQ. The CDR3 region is CASSFDVQGKTPTNEKLFF. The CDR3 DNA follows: TGTGCCAGCAGCTTCGATGTACAGGGGAAGACCCCAACTAATGAAAAACTGTTTTTT.

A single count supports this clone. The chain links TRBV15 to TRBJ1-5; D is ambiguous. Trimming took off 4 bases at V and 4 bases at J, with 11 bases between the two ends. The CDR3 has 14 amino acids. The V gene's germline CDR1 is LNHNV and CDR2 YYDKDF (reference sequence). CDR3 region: CATSTGPANQPQHF. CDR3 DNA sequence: TGTGCCACCAGCACGGGTCCGGCGAATCAGCCCCAGCATTTT.

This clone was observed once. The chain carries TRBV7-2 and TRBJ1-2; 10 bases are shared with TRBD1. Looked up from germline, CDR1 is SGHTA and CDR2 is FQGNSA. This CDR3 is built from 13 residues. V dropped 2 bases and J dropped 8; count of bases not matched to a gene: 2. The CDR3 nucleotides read TGTGCCAGCAGCTTACTGACAGGGGGCGGCTACACCTTC. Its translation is CASSLLTGGGYTF.

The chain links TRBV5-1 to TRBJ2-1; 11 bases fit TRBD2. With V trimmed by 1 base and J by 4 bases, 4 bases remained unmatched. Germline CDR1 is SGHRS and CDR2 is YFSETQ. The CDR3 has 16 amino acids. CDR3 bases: TGCGCCAGCAGCTTGCTAGCGGGGGGCCTATACAATGAGCAGTTCTTC. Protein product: CASSLLAGGLYNEQFF.

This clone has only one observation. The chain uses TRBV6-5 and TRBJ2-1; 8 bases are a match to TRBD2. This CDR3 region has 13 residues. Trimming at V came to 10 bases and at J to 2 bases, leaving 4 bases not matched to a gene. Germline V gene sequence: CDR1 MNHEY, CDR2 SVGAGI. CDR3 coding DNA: TGTGCCACCGGGAGGGGCCCCTACAATGAGCAGTTCTTC. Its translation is CATGRGPYNEQFF.

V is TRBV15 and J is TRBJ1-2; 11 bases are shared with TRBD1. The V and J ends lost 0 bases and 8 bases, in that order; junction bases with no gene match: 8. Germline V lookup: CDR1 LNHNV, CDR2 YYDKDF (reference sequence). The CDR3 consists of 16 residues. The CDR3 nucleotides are TGTGCCACCAGCAGAGACTATGGACAGGGGGCATCCGGCTACACCTTC. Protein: CATSRDYGQGASGYTF. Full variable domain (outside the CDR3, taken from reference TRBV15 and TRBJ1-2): DAMVIQNPRYQVTQFGKPVTLSCSQTLNHNVMYWYQQKSSQAPKLLFHYYDKDFNNEADTPDNFQSRRPNTSFCFLDIRSPGLGDTAMYLCATSRDYGQGASGYTFGSGTRLTVV.